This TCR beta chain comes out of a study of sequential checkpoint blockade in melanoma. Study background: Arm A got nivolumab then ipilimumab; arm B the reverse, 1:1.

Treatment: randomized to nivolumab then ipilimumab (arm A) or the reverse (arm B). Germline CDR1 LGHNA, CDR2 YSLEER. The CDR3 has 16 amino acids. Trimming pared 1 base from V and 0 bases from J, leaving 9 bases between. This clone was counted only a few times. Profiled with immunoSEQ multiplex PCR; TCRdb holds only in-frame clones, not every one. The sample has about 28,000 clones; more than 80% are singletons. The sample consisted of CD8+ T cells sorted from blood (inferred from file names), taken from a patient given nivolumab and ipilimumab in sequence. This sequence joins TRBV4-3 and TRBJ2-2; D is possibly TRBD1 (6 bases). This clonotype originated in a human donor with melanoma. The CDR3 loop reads CASSQVWTANTGELFF. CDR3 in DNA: TGCGCCAGCAGCCAAGTCTGGACAGCGAACACCGGGGAGCTGTTTTTT.